The 5 T cell receptor beta chains reported below all come from one sample, sequenced in a study of regulatory T cells in long-lasting Graves disease. The time point was: newly diagnosed GD, antithyroid drugs for less than 3 months. From PBMCs, RNA was extracted and then used to make the TCR library. HTBI primers from iRepertoire and Arm-PCR of CDR3 regions yielded the TCR beta libraries. A single record per CDR3 protein comes from TCRdb applying MiXCR to the multiplex PCR reads. The table includes some 350,000 distinct CDR3 sequences, 16% detected once. The same data also contributed to another study, on T cells in Graves' hyperthyroidism and ophthalmopathy.

The specimen comprised peripheral blood mononuclear cells (PBMCs), sampled at new diagnosis, from a patient treated with antithyroid drugs. These receptors were taken from a woman aged 18 to 35 with Graves disease.

Ten or more counts support this clonotype. This rearrangement joins TRBV4-2 to TRBJ1-1; 8 nucleotides line up with TRBD1. V was pared by 1 base and J by 3 bases, with 4 bases of the junction left unmatched. Germline loops: CDR1 LGHNA, CDR2 YNFKEQ. The CDR3 has 15 residues. The CDR3 DNA is TGTGCCAGCAGCCAAGGGCCGGGACAGGACACTGAAGCTTTCTTT. It encodes CASSQGPGQDTEAFF.

The sample holds many counts of this clonotype. The genes are TRBV7-6 and TRBJ2-7; D gene unclear. The V end was cut by 4 bases, the J end by 3 bases, with 13 bases between. Germline values: CDR1 SGHVS, CDR2 FNYEAQ. CDR3 length: 14 residues. In DNA form, the CDR3 reads TGTGCCAGCAGCTCCCCCCCCGTAGACTACGAGCAGTACTTC. Translated: CASSSPPVDYEQYF.

The gene calls are TRBV10-1 and TRBJ2-7; 8 nucleotides align to TRBD2. Germline V gives CDR1 WNHNN, CDR2 SYGVQD (reference sequence). This CDR3 contains 15 residues. Losses at the gene ends were 6 bases for V and 4 bases for J; bases not matched to a gene: 11. In DNA, the CDR3 is TGCGCCAGCAGCCCCAGCGGGAGAAACAAGTACGAGCAGTACTTC. Amino acids: CASSPSGRNKYEQYF.

This clonotype has at least ten counts. The rearrangement joins TRBV27 to TRBJ2-7; D is possibly TRBD1 (5 bases). CDR1 is MNHEY, CDR2 SMNVEV, per germline (reference sequence). The V end lost 6 bases, the J end lost 4 bases, and 10 bases lay between the germline ends. There are 12 residues in the CDR3. CDR3: CASRGPTYEQYF. DNA for the CDR3: TGTGCCAGCAGGGGGCCCACGTACGAGCAGTACTTC.

CDR3 coding DNA: TGTGCCAGCAGTGAAGGGTCTTTCGACACTGAAGCTTTCTTT. It yields the protein CASSEGSFDTEAFF. The chain employs TRBV6-2 or TRBV6-3 and TRBJ1-1, with no clear D. V lost 5 bases to trimming and J lost 3 bases, with 13 bases between them. Looked up from germline, CDR1 is MNHEY and CDR2 is SVGEGT. The CDR3 sequence is 14 residues long.